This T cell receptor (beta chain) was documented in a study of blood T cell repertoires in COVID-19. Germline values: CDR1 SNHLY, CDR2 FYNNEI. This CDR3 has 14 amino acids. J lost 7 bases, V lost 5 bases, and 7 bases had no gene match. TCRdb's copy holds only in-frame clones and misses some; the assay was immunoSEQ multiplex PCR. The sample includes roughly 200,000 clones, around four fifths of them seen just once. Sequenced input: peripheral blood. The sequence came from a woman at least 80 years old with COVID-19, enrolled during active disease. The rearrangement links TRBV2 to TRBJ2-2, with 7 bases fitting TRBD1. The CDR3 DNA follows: TGTGCCAGCAGTTTACAGGGGCTCGGCGGGGAGCTGTTTTTT. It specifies CASSLQGLGGELFF. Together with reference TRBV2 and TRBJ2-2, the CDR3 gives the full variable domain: EPEVTQTPSHQVTQMGQEVILRCVPISNHLYFYWYRQILGQKVEFLVSFYNNEISEKSEIFDDQFSVERPDGSNFTLKIRSTKLEDSAMYFCASSLQGLGGELFFGEGSRLTVL.